A single sample gave rise to the 7 T cell receptor beta chains below, sequenced in a study of OX40 agonist ivuxolimab in advanced cancers. Generated by immunoSEQ multiplex PCR, the TCRdb table keeps only in-frame clones and is missing some. The sample records tens of thousands of clones, approximately 86% being singletons. This sample comprised CD4+ or CD8+ T cells sorted from blood, obtained in a trial of the OX40 agonist ivuxolimab. The receptors were gathered from an adult with an advanced solid tumor such as melanoma, head and neck, liver or kidney cancer.

The chain has TRBV4-1 and TRBJ2-1; no definite D call. Germline-derived CDR1 and CDR2 are MGHRA and YSYEKL. V lost 4 bases and J 2 bases, leaving 12 bases between the germline ends. The CDR3 totals 15 residues. The CDR3 spells CASSPQSVTYNEQFF. In nucleotides, the CDR3 is TGCGCCAGCAGCCCCCAGAGCGTTACCTACAATGAGCAGTTCTTC.

This chain uses TRBV6-4 with TRBJ2-7, with 9 bases lining up with TRBD1. Germline CDR1 and CDR2: MRHNA and SNTAGT. After removal of 11 bases from V and 3 bases from J, the junction contained 20 bases not matched to a gene. This CDR3 contains 17 residues. DNA of the CDR3: TGTGCCCGAATCGACAGGGGGATTTCCTACTACTACTACGAGCAGTACTTC. Its protein product is CARIDRGISYYYYEQYF.

The chain employs TRBV11-2 and TRBJ2-1, with D perhaps TRBD2 (6 bases). The V and J ends lost 3 bases and 4 bases respectively, with 10 bases between them. This CDR3 has 14 amino acids. In germline, CDR1 is SGHAT, CDR2 FQNNGV. The CDR3 DNA reads as TGTGCCAGCAGCTTGGCAGGGAGGTACAATGAGCAGTTCTTC. Protein sequence: CASSLAGRYNEQFF.

V is TRBV7-2 and J is TRBJ1-3; no firm D call. Germline CDR1 and CDR2: SGHTA and FQGNSA. This CDR3 comprises 12 residues. V lost 2 bases to trimming and J lost 4 bases, with 3 bases between them. DNA for the CDR3: TGTGCCAGCAGCTTACTCGGAAACACCATATATTTT. Residues: CASSLLGNTIYF.

The gene calls are TRBV4-1 and TRBJ2-2; 12 nucleotides match TRBD2. J lost 2 bases, V lost 4 bases, and 8 bases had no gene match. CDR1 MGHRA and CDR2 YSYEKL come from the germline V gene. CDR3 length equals 18 residues. CDR3: CASSPGLAGLGNTGELFF. CDR3 DNA sequence: TGCGCCAGCAGCCCCGGACTAGCGGGATTAGGAAACACCGGGGAGCTGTTTTTT.

CDR3 in amino acids: CASSLDGSQYEQYF. The CDR3 DNA follows: TGTGCCAGCAGCTTAGACGGGAGTCAGTACGAGCAGTACTTC. The V and J genes are TRBV11-3 and TRBJ2-7; a weak D match, TRBD2 (6 bases). CDR3 length: 14 residues. V was trimmed by 0 bases and J by 4 bases, leaving 10 bases between them. CDR1 SGHNT and CDR2 YENEEA come from the germline V gene.

Details on this clone: The junction shows a germline mismatch at one end, possibly a read error. The chain is built from TRBV7-7 and TRBJ2-2; D not certain. Germline CDR1 and CDR2: SSHAT and FNYEAQ (reference sequence). This CDR3 has 14 amino acids. The CDR3 loop reads CASSLEQSTGELFF. The CDR3 region has the DNA TGTGCTAGCAGCTTGGAACAGTCCACCGGGGAGCTGTTTTTT.